This T cell receptor (beta chain) was retrieved from a study of beta chain features in type 1 diabetes. Comment on this clone: Its target is unknown.

In germline, CDR1 is MNHEY, CDR2 SVGAGI. V lost 4 bases, J lost 4 bases, and 13 bases lay in between. This CDR3 is 14 amino acids long. Expressed TCRB transcripts were sequenced because the isolated RNA had all been reverse transcribed beforehand. There were several million reads on average in the naive, central memory and regulatory T cell samples. TCRdb's copy holds only in-frame clones and misses some; the assay was immunoSEQ multiplex PCR. The sample has 600,000 to 700,000 clones, around 12% seen once. General study findings and limits: Moderately but significantly shorter TCRB CDR3s were found in Type 1 diabetes patients in all four CD4+ subsets. Patients with type 1 diabetes showed fewer VDJ junction insertions and more deletions. Equally in patients and controls, shorter templates might have been favored by PCR.

This rearrangement joins TRBV6-5 to TRBJ1-2; the D is unclear. Sequenced input: naive CD4+ T cells from blood. This receptor was obtained from a man under 40 with type 1 diabetes. CDR3 loop: CASSLSSQFYGYTF. The CDR3 DNA is TGTGCCAGCAGTTTATCGTCCCAATTCTATGGCTACACCTTC.